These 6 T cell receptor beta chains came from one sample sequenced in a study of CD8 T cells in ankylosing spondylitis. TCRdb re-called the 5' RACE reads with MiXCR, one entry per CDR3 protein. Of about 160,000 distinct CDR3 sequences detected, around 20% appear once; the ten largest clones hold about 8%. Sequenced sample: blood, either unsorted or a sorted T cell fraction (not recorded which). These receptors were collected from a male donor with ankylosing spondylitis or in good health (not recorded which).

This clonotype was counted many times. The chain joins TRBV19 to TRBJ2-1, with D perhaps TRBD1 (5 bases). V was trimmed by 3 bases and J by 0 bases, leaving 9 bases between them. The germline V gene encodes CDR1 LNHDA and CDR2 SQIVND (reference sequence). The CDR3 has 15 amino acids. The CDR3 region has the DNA TGTGCCAGTAGTATCAGTCAGGGCTCCTACAATGAGCAGTTCTTC. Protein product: CASSISQGSYNEQFF.

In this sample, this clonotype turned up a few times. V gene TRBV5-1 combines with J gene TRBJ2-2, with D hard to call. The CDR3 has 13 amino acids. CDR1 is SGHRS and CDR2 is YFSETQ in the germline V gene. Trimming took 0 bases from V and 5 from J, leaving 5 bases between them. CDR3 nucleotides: TGCGCCAGCAGCTTGGAGGCTACCGGGGAGCTGTTTTTT. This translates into CASSLEATGELFF.

This CDR3 is CASSKGGLAVSSYEQYF. CDR3 DNA: TGTGCCAGCAGTAAGGGAGGACTAGCGGTCAGCTCCTACGAGCAGTACTTC. The V gene is TRBV12-3 or TRBV12-4, the J gene TRBJ2-7, with TRBD2 identical over 10 bases. V trimming: 5 bases; J trimming: 0 bases; junction bases outside the gene matches: 10. The CDR3 sequence is 17 residues long.

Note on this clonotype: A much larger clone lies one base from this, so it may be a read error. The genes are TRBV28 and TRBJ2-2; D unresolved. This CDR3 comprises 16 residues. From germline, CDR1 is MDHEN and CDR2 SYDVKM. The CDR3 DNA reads TGTGCCGGCAGCCGTGATACTTGGTCGAACACCGGGGAGCTGTTTTTT. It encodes CAGSRDTWSNTGELFF.

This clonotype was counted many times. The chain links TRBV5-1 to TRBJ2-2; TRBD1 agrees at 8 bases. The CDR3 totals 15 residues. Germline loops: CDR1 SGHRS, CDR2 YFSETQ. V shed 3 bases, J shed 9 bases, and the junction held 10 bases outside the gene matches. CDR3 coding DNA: TGCGCCAGCAGCTCCGGACAGGGTACAGGCCGGGAGCTGTTTTTT. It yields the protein CASSSGQGTGRELFF.

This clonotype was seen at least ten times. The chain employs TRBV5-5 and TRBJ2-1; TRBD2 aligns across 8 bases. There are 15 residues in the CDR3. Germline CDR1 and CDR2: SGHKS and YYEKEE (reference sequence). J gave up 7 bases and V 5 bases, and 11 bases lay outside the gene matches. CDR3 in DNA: TGTGCCAGCAGTTCGACTAGCGTATTGGGGAATGAGCAGTTCTTC. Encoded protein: CASSSTSVLGNEQFF.